This TCR beta chain derives from a study of T cell changes during pregnancy in multiple sclerosis. The CDR3 totals 15 residues. Trimming removed 2 bases from V and 8 bases from J, with 16 bases in between. Germline assignment: CDR1 SGHDT and CDR2 YYEEEE. Using immunoSEQ multiplex PCR, the repertoire was profiled, and TCRdb retains in-frame clones only, with some absent. The sample gives about 40,000 clones, approximately 90% of which show up once; 0.45% to 0.6% is in the top ten. V is TRBV5-6 and J is TRBJ1-4; a weak D match, TRBD1 (5 bases). The clonotype was recovered from a female donor with multiple sclerosis, enrolled in a pregnancy study. Source: CD4+ T cells from peripheral blood mononuclear cells, taken in the first trimester of pregnancy. The DNA for the CDR3 is TGTGCCAGCAGCTTATGGTCGGGGGGGGTAGAAAAACTGTTTTTT. It yields the protein CASSLWSGGVEKLFF. The whole variable domain, remainder taken from reference TRBV5-6 and TRBJ1-4, is DAGVTQSPTHLIKTRGQQVTLRCSPKSGHDTVSWYQQALGQGPQFIFQYYEEEERQRGNFPDRFSGHQFPNYSSELNVNALLLGDSALYLCASSLWSGGVEKLFFGSGTQLSVL.